In this sample, the clone carrying this T cell receptor (beta chain) turned up a few times. The data belong to a study of blood T cell repertoires in COVID-19. Study information: Sources were T cells, B-cell-depleted T cells, or PBMCs; the material itself was cDNA or gDNA.

Germline V gene data show CDR1 as LGHNA and CDR2 as YSLEER. CDR3 length equals 14 residues. The V and J ends lost 4 bases and 0 bases respectively, with 10 bases between them. Authors' methods: Amplification of reference gene primers was used by the study to estimate nucleated cell counts. Assay: immunoSEQ multiplex PCR; the TCRdb copy retains only in-frame clones and omits some. Clonal size and the V and J genes are those of that table, whereas D and trimming came from the DNA. The sample includes roughly 190,000 clones, around nine tenths seen only once; the top ten take 3.5% to 4.5%. J is TRBJ2-7 and V is TRBV4-3, with a weak D call TRBD1 (5 bases). Sequencing was carried out using peripheral blood. The clonotype originates from a man between 18 and 29 years old with active or convalescent COVID-19. CDR3 region: CASSRLTDSYEQYF. CDR3 nucleotides: TGCGCCAGCAGCCGATTGACAGACTCCTACGAGCAGTACTTC.